This T cell receptor (beta chain) was sequenced for a study of cytomegalovirus exposure and HLA in healthy donors. The study ran its PCR with 60 Vbeta and 13 Jbeta primers. The assay was immunoSEQ multiplex PCR, and TCRdb's table has in-frame clones only and misses some. In the table there are approximately 90,000 clones, 65% to 80% of which are singletons. The CDR3 spans 17 residues. Trimming removed 3 bases from V and 1 base from J; junction bases left unmatched: 7. CDR1 and CDR2 from the germline V gene are LGHNA and YNFKEQ. The sequenced sample was PBMCs. This clonotype was sampled from a man aged 35-49 years in good health and CMV-seronegative. This chain uses TRBV4-2 with TRBJ2-2; TRBD1 aligns across 8 bases. The CDR3 region is CASSQDRTGLNTGELFF. Here the CDR3 DNA reads TGTGCCAGCAGCCAGGATAGGACAGGGCTGAACACCGGGGAGCTGTTTTTT.